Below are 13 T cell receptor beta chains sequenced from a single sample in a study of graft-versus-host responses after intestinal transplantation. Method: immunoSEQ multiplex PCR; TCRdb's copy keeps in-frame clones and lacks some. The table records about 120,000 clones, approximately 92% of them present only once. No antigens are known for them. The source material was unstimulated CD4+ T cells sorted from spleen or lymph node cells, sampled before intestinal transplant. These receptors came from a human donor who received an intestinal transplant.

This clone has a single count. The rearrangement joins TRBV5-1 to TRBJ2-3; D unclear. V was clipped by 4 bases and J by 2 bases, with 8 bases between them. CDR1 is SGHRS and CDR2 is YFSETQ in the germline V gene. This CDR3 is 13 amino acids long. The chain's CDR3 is CASSPRLTDTQYF. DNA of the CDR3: TGCGCCAGCAGCCCTCGACTCACAGATACGCAGTATTTT.

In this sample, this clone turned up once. CDR3 loop: CASSETGGSTEAFF. The CDR3, as DNA: TGCGCCAGCAGTGAGACAGGGGGGAGTACTGAAGCTTTCTTT. The V gene is TRBV10-2, the J gene TRBJ1-1; 8 nucleotides align to TRBD1. This CDR3 contains 14 residues. With V trimmed by 2 bases and J by 5 bases, 4 bases remained unmatched. Germline V gives CDR1 WSHSY, CDR2 SAAADI.

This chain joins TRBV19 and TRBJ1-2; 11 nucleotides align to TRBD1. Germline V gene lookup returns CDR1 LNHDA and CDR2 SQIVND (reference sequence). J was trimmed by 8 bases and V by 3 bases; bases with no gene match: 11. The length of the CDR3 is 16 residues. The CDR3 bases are TGTGCCAGTAGTATCGGGACAGGGGGGACTGGTAGAGGCTACACCTTC. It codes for CASSIGTGGTGRGYTF. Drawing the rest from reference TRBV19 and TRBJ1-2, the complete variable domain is DGGITQSPKYLFRKEGQNVTLSCEQNLNHDAMYWYRQDPGQGLRLIYYSQIVNDFQKGDIAEGYSVSREKKESFPLTVTSAQKNPTAFYLCASSIGTGGTGRGYTFGSGTRLTVV.

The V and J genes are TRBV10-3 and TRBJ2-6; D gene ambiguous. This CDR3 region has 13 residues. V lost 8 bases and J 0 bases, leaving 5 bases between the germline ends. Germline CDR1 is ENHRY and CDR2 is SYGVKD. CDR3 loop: CAILFSGANVLTF. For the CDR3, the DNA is TGTGCCATCCTTTTCTCTGGGGCCAACGTCCTGACTTTC.

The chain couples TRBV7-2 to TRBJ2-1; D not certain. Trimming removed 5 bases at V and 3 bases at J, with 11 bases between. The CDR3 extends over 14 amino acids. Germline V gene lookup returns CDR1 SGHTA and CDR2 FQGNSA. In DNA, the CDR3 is TGTGCCAGCAGCCCGGCGCCGGGCTACAATGAGCAGTTCTTC. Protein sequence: CASSPAPGYNEQFF. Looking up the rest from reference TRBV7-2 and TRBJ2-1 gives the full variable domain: GAGVSQSPSNKVTEKGKDVELRCDPISGHTALYWYRQSLGQGLEFLIYFQGNSAPDKSGLPSDRFSAERTGGSVSTLTIQRTQQEDSAVYLCASSPAPGYNEQFFGPGTRLTVL.

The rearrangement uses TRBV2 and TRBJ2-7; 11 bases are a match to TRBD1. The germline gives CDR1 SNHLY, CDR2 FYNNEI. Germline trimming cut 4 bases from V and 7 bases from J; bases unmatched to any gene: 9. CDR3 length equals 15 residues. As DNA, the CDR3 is TGTGCCAGCAGTGGCCGGACAGGGGGCTCCTCTGAGCAGTACTTC. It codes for CASSGRTGGSSEQYF.

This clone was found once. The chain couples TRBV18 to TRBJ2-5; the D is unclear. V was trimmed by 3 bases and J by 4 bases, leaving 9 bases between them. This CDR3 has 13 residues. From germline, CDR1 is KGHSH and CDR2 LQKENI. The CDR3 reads CASSPGLLETQYF. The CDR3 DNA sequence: TGTGCCAGCTCACCTGGCCTACTAGAGACCCAGTACTTC.

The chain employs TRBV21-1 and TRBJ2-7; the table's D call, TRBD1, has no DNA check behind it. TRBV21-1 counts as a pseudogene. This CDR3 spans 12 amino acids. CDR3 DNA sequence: TGTGCCAGCAGCTTCAGGGGAAACGAGCAGTACTTC. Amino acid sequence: CASSFRGNEQYF.

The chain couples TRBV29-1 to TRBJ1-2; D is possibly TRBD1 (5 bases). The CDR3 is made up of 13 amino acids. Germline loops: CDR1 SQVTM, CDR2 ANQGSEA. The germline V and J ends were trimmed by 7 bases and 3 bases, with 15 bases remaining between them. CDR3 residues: CSGSGLGDYGYTF. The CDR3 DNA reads TGCAGCGGATCGGGACTGGGTGACTATGGCTACACCTTC.

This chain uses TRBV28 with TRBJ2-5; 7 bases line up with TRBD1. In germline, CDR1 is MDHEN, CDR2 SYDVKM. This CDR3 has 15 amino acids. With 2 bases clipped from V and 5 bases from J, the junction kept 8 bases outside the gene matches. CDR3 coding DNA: TGTGCCAGCAGTTTAGTTTACAGGGGTACGGAGACCCAGTACTTC. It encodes CASSLVYRGTETQYF.

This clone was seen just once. Here the CDR3 DNA reads TGTGCCAGCAGCGTTTCTAGCGGGAGGGCCGAATCCGGGGAGCTGTTTTTT. It is translated as CASSVSSGRAESGELFF. V usage is TRBV9 and J usage is TRBJ2-2; 12 bases are shared with TRBD2. Per germline, CDR1 SGDLS and CDR2 YYNGEE. Germline trimming cut 2 bases from V and 6 bases from J; bases unmatched to any gene: 8. The length of the CDR3 is 17 residues.

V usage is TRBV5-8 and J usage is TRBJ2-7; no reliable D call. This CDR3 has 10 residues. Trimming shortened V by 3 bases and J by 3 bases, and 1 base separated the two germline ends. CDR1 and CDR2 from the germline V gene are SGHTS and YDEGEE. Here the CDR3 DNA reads TGTGCCAGCAGCTACTACGAGCAGTACTTC. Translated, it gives CASSYYEQYF.

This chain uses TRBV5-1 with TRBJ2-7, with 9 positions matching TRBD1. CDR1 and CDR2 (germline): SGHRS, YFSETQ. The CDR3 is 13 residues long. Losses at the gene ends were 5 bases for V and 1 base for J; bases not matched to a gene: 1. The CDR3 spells CASSGQGSYEQYF. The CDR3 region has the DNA TGCGCCAGCAGTGGACAGGGGTCCTACGAGCAGTACTTC.